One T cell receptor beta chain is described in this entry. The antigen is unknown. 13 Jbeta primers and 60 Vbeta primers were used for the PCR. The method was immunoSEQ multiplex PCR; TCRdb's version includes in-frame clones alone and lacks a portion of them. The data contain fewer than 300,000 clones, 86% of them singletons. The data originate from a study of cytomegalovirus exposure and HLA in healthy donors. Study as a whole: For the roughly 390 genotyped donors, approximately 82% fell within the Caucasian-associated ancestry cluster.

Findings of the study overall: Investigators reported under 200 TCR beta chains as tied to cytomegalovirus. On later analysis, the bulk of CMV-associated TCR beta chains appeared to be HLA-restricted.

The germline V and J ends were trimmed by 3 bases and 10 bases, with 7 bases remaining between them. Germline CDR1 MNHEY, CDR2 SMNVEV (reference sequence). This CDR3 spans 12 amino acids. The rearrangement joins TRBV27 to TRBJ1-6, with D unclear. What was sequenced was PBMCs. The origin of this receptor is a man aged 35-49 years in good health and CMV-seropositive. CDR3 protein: CASSFWSSPLHF. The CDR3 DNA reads TGTGCCAGCAGTTTTTGGAGCTCACCCCTCCACTTT.